This paragraph covers one T cell receptor (beta chain) sequence. Antigen unknown. This CDR3 comprises 16 residues. J gave up 2 bases and V 0 bases, and 5 bases lay outside the gene matches. In germline, CDR1 is SGHNT, CDR2 YYREEE (reference sequence). The sample originates from a study of response to subunit inactivated influenza vaccine. Notes on the study in general: The authors suggested that every seasonal influenza vaccination recruits few new T cells.

One entry per CDR3 protein, called by TCRdb with MiXCR from the RT-PCR reads. The table includes 550,000 to 800,000 distinct CDR3 sequences, approximately 14% detected once. The V gene is TRBV5-4, the J gene TRBJ2-1; TRBD2 matches 7 bases. This specimen consisted of PBMCs from blood, obtained 11 to 12 days after vaccination. The receptor was derived from a middle-aged man who received an inactivated influenza vaccine. The CDR3, as DNA: TGTGCCAGCAGCTTGGCCGCGCTAGCGGCCTACAATGAGCAGTTCTTC. Translation: CASSLAALAAYNEQFF.